These 23 T cell receptor beta chains were all obtained from the same sample, sequenced in a study of cytomegalovirus exposure and HLA in healthy donors. PCR involved 60 Vbeta and 13 Jbeta primers. Using immunoSEQ multiplex PCR, the repertoire was profiled, and TCRdb retains in-frame clones only, with some absent. The sample holds around 110,000 clones; around 85% are singletons and the top ten take more than 2%. The sequenced sample consisted of PBMCs. The receptors were sampled from a man aged 30 to 45 in good health and CMV-seronegative.

The rearrangement joins TRBV29-1 to TRBJ2-2, with D tentatively TRBD2 (6 bases). The germline gives CDR1 SQVTM, CDR2 ANQGSEA. V was trimmed by 7 bases and J by 2 bases, leaving 20 bases between them. This CDR3 has 16 amino acids. CDR3 sequence (DNA): TGCAGCGCCGAAGACGGGACTGGACGTAACACCGGGGAGCTGTTTTTT. Protein sequence: CSAEDGTGRNTGELFF.

J is TRBJ1-1 and V is TRBV19, with a tentative D call TRBD1 (6 bases). Germline values: CDR1 LNHDA, CDR2 SQIVND (reference sequence). The CDR3 length is 14 residues. Trimming took off 5 bases at V and 1 base at J, with 11 bases between the two ends. As DNA, the CDR3 is TGTGCCAGTAGTGTCAGGGGTCCGAACACTGAAGCTTTCTTT. It translates to CASSVRGPNTEAFF.

As regards this clone: The junction differs from germline at one of its ends, possibly a read error. This chain links TRBV15 with TRBJ1-1; 7 positions match TRBD1. This CDR3 is 16 amino acids long. Looked up from germline, CDR1 is LNHNV and CDR2 is YYDKDF (reference sequence). Here the CDR3 reads CATSRGIRGLNIEAFF. The CDR3 coding sequence is TGTGCCACCAGCAGGGGTATCAGGGGGTTGAACATTGAAGCTTTCTTT.

The chain joins TRBV7-2 to TRBJ1-6; 11 bases line up with TRBD1. The CDR3 contains 15 residues. CDR1 SGHTA and CDR2 FQGNSA come from the germline V gene. V lost 5 bases and J lost 10; bases outside the gene matches: 7. CDR3 loop: CASSAGTGGSSPLHF. The CDR3 region has the DNA TGTGCCAGCAGCGCAGGGACAGGGGGATCCTCACCCCTCCACTTT. Full variable domain (remainder filled in from reference TRBV7-2 and TRBJ1-6): GAGVSQSPSNKVTEKGKDVELRCDPISGHTALYWYRQSLGQGLEFLIYFQGNSAPDKSGLPSDRFSAERTGGSVSTLTIQRTQQEDSAVYLCASSAGTGGSSPLHFGNGTRLTVT.

This chain joins TRBV11-2 and TRBJ1-6; D remains ambiguous. There are 14 residues in the CDR3. The germline gives CDR1 SGHAT, CDR2 FQNNGV. Trimming left V 0 bases short and J 10 bases short, with 10 bases between. The CDR3 nucleotides are TGTGCCAGCAGCTTAGATTTTCAGCGGTCACCCCTCCACTTT. It encodes CASSLDFQRSPLHF.

In its sample, this clone was seen once. V gene TRBV5-1 combines with J gene TRBJ2-3; possible D gene TRBD1, 6 bases. The V and J ends lost 0 bases and 9 bases respectively, with 11 bases between them. CDR3 length: 13 amino acids. Looked up from germline, CDR1 is SGHRS and CDR2 is YFSETQ. DNA for the CDR3: TGCGCCAGCAGCTTGGGGAAACAGGGCACGCAGTATTTT. Translation gives CASSLGKQGTQYF.

This clone was seen just once. The rearrangement joins TRBV11-2 to TRBJ2-5; 7 nucleotides agree with TRBD2. Per the germline V gene, CDR1 is SGHAT and CDR2 is FQNNGV. The CDR3 is 16 residues long. Trimming removed 1 base from V and 4 bases from J; junction bases left unmatched: 9. CDR3 coding DNA: TGTGCCAGCAGCTTAGGAGGAGCGGGGAAGTCAGAGACCCAGTACTTC. Translating it yields CASSLGGAGKSETQYF. The full variable domain, with the rest looked up from reference TRBV11-2 and TRBJ2-5, is EAGVAQSPRYKIIEKRQSVAFWCNPISGHATLYWYQQILGQGPKLLIQFQNNGVVDDSQLPKDRFSAERLKGVDSTLKIQPAKLEDSAVYLCASSLGGAGKSETQYFGPGTRLLVL.

The chain combines TRBV19 with TRBJ2-7; a weak D match, TRBD1 (6 bases). Per the germline V gene, CDR1 is LNHDA and CDR2 is SQIVND (reference sequence). This CDR3 is 15 amino acids long. V was clipped by 5 bases and J by 6 bases, with 20 bases between them. The CDR3 here is CASSPHPTGRSEQYF. The DNA for the CDR3 is TGTGCCAGTAGTCCCCACCCGACAGGTCGGAGCGAGCAGTACTTC.

The genes are TRBV4-1 and TRBJ2-3; maybe TRBD2 (5 bases). V was pared by 4 bases and J by 5 bases, with 10 bases between. This CDR3 contains 13 residues. The germline gives CDR1 MGHRA, CDR2 YSYEKL. The CDR3 nucleotides read TGCGCCAGCAGCCCCCCAGGAGGAGATACGCAGTATTTT. Translated, it gives CASSPPGGDTQYF.

This chain uses TRBV4-1 with TRBJ1-1; D is uncertain. This CDR3 has 15 amino acids. Germline loops: CDR1 MGHRA, CDR2 YSYEKL. Between the trimmed V and J ends, which lost 0 bases and 0 bases, there was a span of 8 bases. CDR3 region: CASSQDGQMNTEAFF. The CDR3, as DNA: TGCGCCAGCAGCCAAGATGGGCAGATGAACACTGAAGCTTTCTTT.

The V call is TRBV2, the J call TRBJ2-3, with 12 bases matching TRBD1. The CDR3 sequence is 15 residues long. The V gene's germline CDR1 is SNHLY and CDR2 FYNNEI. J lost 1 base, V lost 6 bases, and 2 bases had no gene match. The CDR3 DNA follows: TGTGCCAGCAGGGGACAGGGGGCGGGCACAGATACGCAGTATTTT. Translation gives CASRGQGAGTDTQYF.

This sequence joins TRBV27 and TRBJ1-2; possible D gene TRBD1, 5 bases. The V gene lost 0 bases and the J gene lost 1 base, with 9 bases spanning the gap. Germline CDR1 and CDR2: MNHEY and SMNVEV (reference sequence). The CDR3 spans 15 residues. CDR3 residues: CASSLSPGFNYGYTF. CDR3 coding DNA: TGTGCCAGCAGTTTATCTCCAGGGTTTAACTATGGCTACACCTTC.

The chain joins TRBV5-5 to TRBJ1-5; D is unresolved. The CDR3 spans 16 residues. Germline V gene lookup returns CDR1 SGHKS and CDR2 YYEKEE (reference sequence). Between the trimmed V and J ends, which lost 0 bases and 0 bases, there was a span of 10 bases. CDR3 in amino acids: CASSLDSLYSNQPQHF. CDR3 in DNA: TGTGCCAGCAGCTTGGACAGCCTCTATAGCAATCAGCCCCAGCATTTT.

V and J are TRBV9 and TRBJ2-3; possibly TRBD1 for D (6 bases). The CDR3 loop spans 15 amino acids. Germline values: CDR1 SGDLS, CDR2 YYNGEE. Trimming removed 0 bases from V and 3 bases from J, with 11 bases in between. In DNA, the CDR3 is TGTGCCAGCAGCGTAGCAGGGGCCTTTACAGATACGCAGTATTTT. Encoded protein: CASSVAGAFTDTQYF.

The chain uses TRBV27 and TRBJ2-3; weak D call: TRBD2 (7 bases). This CDR3 is built from 17 residues. The V gene lost 6 bases and the J gene lost 3 bases, with 22 bases spanning the gap. The germline gives CDR1 MNHEY, CDR2 SMNVEV (reference sequence). Here the CDR3 DNA reads TGTGCCAGCAGGAATTCTGAGGGGGGGGCTAGGACAGATACGCAGTATTTT. This encodes CASRNSEGGARTDTQYF.

This chain links TRBV7-9 with TRBJ2-7; D call uncertain. V dropped 5 bases and J dropped 7 bases, with 12 bases sitting between them. The CDR3 runs 12 residues. Germline CDR1 and CDR2: SEHNR and FQNEAQ (reference sequence). CDR3 in amino acids: CASSPPESEQYF. The CDR3, as DNA: TGTGCCAGCAGCCCCCCGGAGTCTGAGCAGTACTTC. The full variable domain, with the rest looked up from reference TRBV7-9 and TRBJ2-7, is DTGVSQNPRHKITKRGQNVTFRCDPISEHNRLYWYRQTLGQGPEFLTYFQNEAQLEKSRLLSDRFSAERPKGSFSTLEIQRTEQGDSAMYLCASSPPESEQYFGPGTRLTVT.

This rearrangement joins TRBV27 to TRBJ2-7, with a weak D call TRBD2 (6 bases). The CDR3 spans 15 residues. V lost 0 bases to trimming and J lost 3 bases, with 12 bases between them. In germline, CDR1 is MNHEY, CDR2 SMNVEV (reference sequence). Written as DNA, the CDR3 is TGTGCCAGCAGTTTATCGGGACTGAGTGGCTACGAGCAGTACTTC. It yields the protein CASSLSGLSGYEQYF.

The chain links TRBV6-6 to TRBJ1-4; D possibly corresponds to TRBD1 (5 bases). The CDR3 totals 13 residues. The germline V gene encodes CDR1 MNHNY and CDR2 SVGAGI (reference sequence). V gave up 11 bases and J gave up 0 bases, with 10 bases separating them. CDR3 sequence reads: CAERQSTNEKLFF. As DNA, the CDR3 is TGTGCCGAACGACAGTCAACTAATGAAAAACTGTTTTTT.

The chain joins TRBV7-9 to TRBJ1-1; D remains ambiguous. Trimming stripped 5 bases from V and 6 bases from J, with 10 bases between. The length of the CDR3 is 12 residues. Germline V gene lookup returns CDR1 SEHNR and CDR2 FQNEAQ (reference sequence). For the CDR3, the DNA is TGTGCCAGCAGCGATGGGAGGGCTGAAGCTTTCTTT. This encodes CASSDGRAEAFF.

This clone was detected only a few times. The chain employs TRBV6-5 and TRBJ2-2; TRBD1 is a possible D gene (6 bases). Trimming pared 5 bases from V and 2 bases from J, leaving 6 bases between. Germline V gene data show CDR1 as MNHEY and CDR2 as SVGAGI. The CDR3 consists of 13 residues. CDR3 in amino acids: CASSGTNTGELFF. CDR3 in DNA: TGTGCCAGCAGTGGGACAAACACCGGGGAGCTGTTTTTT.

This clone was seen more than once but under ten times. The chain employs TRBV9 and TRBJ2-5; maybe TRBD2 (6 bases). From germline, CDR1 is SGDLS and CDR2 YYNGEE. V was cut by 0 bases and J by 4 bases, with 10 bases left in between. The CDR3 is 14 amino acids. CDR3 loop: CASSVEVGGETQYF. In DNA, the CDR3 is TGTGCCAGCAGCGTAGAGGTGGGGGGAGAGACCCAGTACTTC.

This clone was found a few times. The chain is built from TRBV5-4 and TRBJ1-1; no clear D. The CDR3 contains 15 residues. Germline CDR1 and CDR2: SGHNT and YYREEE (reference sequence). V was trimmed by 4 bases and J by 4 bases, leaving 17 bases between them. CDR3 DNA sequence: TGTGCCAGCAGCCTCCCCGTGGGCGGAGGCACTGAAGCTTTCTTT. This translates into CASSLPVGGGTEAFF. The full variable domain, in which reference TRBV5-4 and TRBJ1-1 provide the parts outside the CDR3, is ETGVTQSPTHLIKTRGQQVTLRCSSQSGHNTVSWYQQALGQGPQFIFQYYREEENGRGNFPPRFSGLQFPNYSSELNVNALELDDSALYLCASSLPVGGGTEAFFGQGTRLTVV.

The rearrangement links TRBV27 to TRBJ2-3; a possible D gene is TRBD2 (7 bases). CDR1 MNHEY and CDR2 SMNVEV come from the germline V gene (reference sequence). The CDR3 covers 16 residues. Trimming removed 3 bases at V and 1 base at J, with 14 bases between. DNA of the CDR3: TGTGCCAGCAGTTTGGGGGGGCCAACCCGCACAGATACGCAGTATTTT. Protein sequence: CASSLGGPTRTDTQYF.